Presented here are 5 T cell receptor beta chains from one specimen sequenced in a study of regulatory T cells in long-lasting Graves disease. Documented time point: persistent/refractory GD, antithyroid drugs over 5 years with positive TRAb. PBMCs provided the RNA from which the TCR library was made. Library construction for TCR beta used iRepertoire HTBI primers and Arm-PCR of CDR3 regions. TCRdb passed the multiplex PCR reads through MiXCR, listing each CDR3 protein once. The data show a few hundred thousand distinct CDR3 sequences, roughly 23% seen once. The sample was peripheral blood mononuclear cells (PBMCs), taken when the disease was refractory, from a patient treated with antithyroid drugs. These TCRs come from a female donor with Graves disease.

The rearrangement uses TRBV29-1 and TRBJ2-5; no firm D call. Deletions cut 1 base from V and 4 bases from J, with 4 bases between. Germline CDR1 reads SQVTM; CDR2 reads ANQGSEA. The CDR3 totals 11 residues. The DNA for the CDR3 is TGCAGCGTTGAAGGGACAGAGACCCAGTACTTC. Translated: CSVEGTETQYF.

Many counts were recorded for this clonotype. CDR3 in DNA: TGTGCCAGCAGTGCGGGGCCCCTCCACTTT. It codes for CASSAGPLHF. The chain uses TRBV2 and TRBJ1-6; the D is unclear. The CDR3 is 10 amino acids. With 4 bases removed from V and 13 bases from J, the gap between germline ends came to 5 bases. Germline CDR1 SNHLY, CDR2 FYNNEI.

The chain combines TRBV20-1 with TRBJ2-5; TRBD2 aligns across 8 bases. Germline CDR1 DFQATT, CDR2 SNEGSKA (reference sequence). The J segment lost 4 bases and the V segment lost 6 bases, leaving 13 bases of the junction unmatched. This CDR3 is 15 amino acids long. The CDR3 DNA follows: TGCAGTGCCCCCTCCCGCCAGCGGGGGTTAGAGACCCAGTACTTC. This codes for CSAPSRQRGLETQYF.

This clonotype was seen many times. The J gene is TRBJ2-7, the V gene TRBV28, with D perhaps matching TRBD2 (6 bases). Germline assignment: CDR1 MDHEN and CDR2 SYDVKM. Trimming took 4 bases from V and 3 from J, leaving 10 bases between them. This CDR3 is built from 13 residues. In DNA form, the CDR3 reads TGTGCCAGCAGTTCTGGGCGGGACTACGAGCAGTACTTC. It codes for CASSSGRDYEQYF.

This clonotype showed up just a few times. The CDR3 bases are TGTGCCAGCATTCCCCCGGCGGGGGGGCCTTCCAGGGACTACGAGCAGTACTTC. It yields the protein CASIPPAGGPSRDYEQYF. The chain recombines TRBV28 with TRBJ2-7; TRBD2 matches at 9 bases. CDR3 size: 18 residues. After removal of 7 bases from V and 3 bases from J, the junction contained 19 bases not matched to a gene. Germline V gene lookup returns CDR1 MDHEN and CDR2 SYDVKM.